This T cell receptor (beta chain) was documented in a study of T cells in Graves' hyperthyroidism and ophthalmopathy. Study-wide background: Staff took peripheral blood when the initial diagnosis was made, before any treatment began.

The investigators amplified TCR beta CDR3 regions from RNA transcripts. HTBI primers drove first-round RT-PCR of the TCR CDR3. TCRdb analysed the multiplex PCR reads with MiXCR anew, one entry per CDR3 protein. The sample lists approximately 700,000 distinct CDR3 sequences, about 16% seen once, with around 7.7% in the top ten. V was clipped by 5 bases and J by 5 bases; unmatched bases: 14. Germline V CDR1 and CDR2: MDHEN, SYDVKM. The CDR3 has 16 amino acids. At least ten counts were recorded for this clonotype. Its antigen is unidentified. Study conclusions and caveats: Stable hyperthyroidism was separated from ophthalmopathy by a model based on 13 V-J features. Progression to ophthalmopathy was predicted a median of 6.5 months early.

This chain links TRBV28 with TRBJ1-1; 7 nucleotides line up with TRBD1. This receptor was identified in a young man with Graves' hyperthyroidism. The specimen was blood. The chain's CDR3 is CASSPDSTGKGTEAFF. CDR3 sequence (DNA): TGTGCCAGCAGTCCCGACTCGACAGGGAAGGGGACTGAAGCTTTCTTT. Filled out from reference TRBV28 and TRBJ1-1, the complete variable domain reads DVKVTQSSRYLVKRTGEKVFLECVQDMDHENMFWYRQDPGLGLRLIYFSYDVKMKEKGDIPEGYSVSREKKERFSLILESASTNQTSMYLCASSPDSTGKGTEAFFGQGTRLTVV.